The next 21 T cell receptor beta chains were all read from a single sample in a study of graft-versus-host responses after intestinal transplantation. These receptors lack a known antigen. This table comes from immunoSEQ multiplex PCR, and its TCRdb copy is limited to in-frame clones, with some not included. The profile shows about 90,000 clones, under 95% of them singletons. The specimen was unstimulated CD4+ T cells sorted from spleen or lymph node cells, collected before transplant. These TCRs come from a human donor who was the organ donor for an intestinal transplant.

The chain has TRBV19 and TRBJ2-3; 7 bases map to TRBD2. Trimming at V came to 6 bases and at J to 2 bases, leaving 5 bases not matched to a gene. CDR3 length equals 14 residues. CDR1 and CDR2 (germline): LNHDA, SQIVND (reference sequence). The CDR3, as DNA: TGTGCCAGTAGGGTCAGCGGGAACACAGATACGCAGTATTTT. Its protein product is CASRVSGNTDTQYF.

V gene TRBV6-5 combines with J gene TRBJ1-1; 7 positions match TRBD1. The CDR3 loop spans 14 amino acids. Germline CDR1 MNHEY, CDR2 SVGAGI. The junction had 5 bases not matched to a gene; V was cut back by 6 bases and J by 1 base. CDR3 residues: CASRKQGKNTEAFF. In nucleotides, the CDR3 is TGTGCCAGCAGGAAACAGGGGAAGAACACTGAAGCTTTCTTT.

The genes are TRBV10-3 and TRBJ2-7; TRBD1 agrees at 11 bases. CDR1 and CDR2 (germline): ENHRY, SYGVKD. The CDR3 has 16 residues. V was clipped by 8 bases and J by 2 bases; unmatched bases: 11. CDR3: CAIGIRDRGVPYEQYF. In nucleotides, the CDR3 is TGTGCCATCGGCATACGGGACAGGGGGGTTCCCTACGAGCAGTACTTC.

Here the CDR3 DNA reads TGCAGCGTTGAAAGCGGAGGAAACACCATATATTTT. It yields the protein CSVESGGNTIYF. V usage is TRBV29-1 and J usage is TRBJ1-3; D is undetermined. The CDR3 covers 12 residues. CDR1 and CDR2 from the germline V gene are SQVTM and ANQGSEA. Trimming stripped 2 bases from V and 4 bases from J, with 6 bases between.

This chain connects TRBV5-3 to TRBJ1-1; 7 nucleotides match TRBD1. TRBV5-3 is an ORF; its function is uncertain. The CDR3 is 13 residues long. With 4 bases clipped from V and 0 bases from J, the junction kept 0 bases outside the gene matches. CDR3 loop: CARSRGLNTEAFF. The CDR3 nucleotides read TGTGCCAGAAGCAGGGGGCTGAACACTGAAGCTTTCTTT.

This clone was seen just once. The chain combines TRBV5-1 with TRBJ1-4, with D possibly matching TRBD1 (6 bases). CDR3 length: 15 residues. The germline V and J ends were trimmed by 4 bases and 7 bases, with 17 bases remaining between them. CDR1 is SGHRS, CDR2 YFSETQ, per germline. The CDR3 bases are TGCGCCAGCAGCCTCCGGGGGGGCGATAGTGAAAAACTGTTTTTT. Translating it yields CASSLRGGDSEKLFF.

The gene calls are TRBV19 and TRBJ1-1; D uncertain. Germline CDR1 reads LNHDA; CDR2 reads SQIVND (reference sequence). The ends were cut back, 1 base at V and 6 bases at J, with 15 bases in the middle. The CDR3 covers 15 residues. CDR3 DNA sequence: TGTGCCAGTAGTATAGCGTCCGGGAGCGGAGCTGAAGCTTTCTTT. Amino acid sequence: CASSIASGSGAEAFF.

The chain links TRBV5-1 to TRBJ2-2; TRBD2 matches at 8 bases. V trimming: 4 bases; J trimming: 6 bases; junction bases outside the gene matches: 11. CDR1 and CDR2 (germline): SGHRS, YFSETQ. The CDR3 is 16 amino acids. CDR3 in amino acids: CASSGSGSRLSGELFF. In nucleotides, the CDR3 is TGCGCCAGCAGCGGGAGCGGGAGTCGCCTTTCCGGGGAGCTGTTTTTT.

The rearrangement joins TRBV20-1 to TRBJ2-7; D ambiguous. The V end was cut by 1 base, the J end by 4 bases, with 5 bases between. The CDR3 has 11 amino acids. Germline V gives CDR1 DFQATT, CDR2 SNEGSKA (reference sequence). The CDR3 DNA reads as TGCAGTGCTAGAGCCTTTTACGAGCAGTACTTC. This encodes CSARAFYEQYF.

In DNA form, the CDR3 reads TGTGCCAGCAGTTTAGGAGCCTTCTCTGGAAACACCATATATTTT. Protein product: CASSLGAFSGNTIYF. The chain couples TRBV28 to TRBJ1-3; D unclear. This CDR3 has 15 residues. V lost 2 bases and J 0 bases, leaving 8 bases between the germline ends. The germline V gene encodes CDR1 MDHEN and CDR2 SYDVKM.

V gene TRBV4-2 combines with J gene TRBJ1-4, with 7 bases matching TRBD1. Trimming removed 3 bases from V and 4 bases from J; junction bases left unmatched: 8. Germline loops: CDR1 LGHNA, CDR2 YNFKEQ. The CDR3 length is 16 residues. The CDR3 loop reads CASSHRGQDYNEKLFF. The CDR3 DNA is TGTGCCAGCAGCCACAGAGGACAGGACTATAATGAAAAACTGTTTTTT.

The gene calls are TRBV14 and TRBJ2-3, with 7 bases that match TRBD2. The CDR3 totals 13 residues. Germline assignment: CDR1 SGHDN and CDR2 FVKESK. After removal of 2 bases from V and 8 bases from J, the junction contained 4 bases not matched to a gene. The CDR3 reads CASSQSIAGTQYF. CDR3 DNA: TGTGCCAGCAGCCAATCCATAGCGGGTACGCAGTATTTT.

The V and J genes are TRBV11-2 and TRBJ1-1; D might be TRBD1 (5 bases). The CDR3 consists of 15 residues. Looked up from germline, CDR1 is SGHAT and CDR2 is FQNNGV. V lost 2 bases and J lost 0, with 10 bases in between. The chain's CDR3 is CASSLLRQMNTEAFF. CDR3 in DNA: TGTGCCAGCAGCTTACTGCGACAGATGAACACTGAAGCTTTCTTT.

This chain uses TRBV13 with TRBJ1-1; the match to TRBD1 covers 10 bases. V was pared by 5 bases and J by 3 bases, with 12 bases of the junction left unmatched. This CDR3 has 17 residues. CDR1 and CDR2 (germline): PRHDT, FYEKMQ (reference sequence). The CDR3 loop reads CASSGSTPGQGYTEAFF. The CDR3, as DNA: TGTGCCAGCAGCGGATCAACACCGGGACAGGGGTACACTGAAGCTTTCTTT.

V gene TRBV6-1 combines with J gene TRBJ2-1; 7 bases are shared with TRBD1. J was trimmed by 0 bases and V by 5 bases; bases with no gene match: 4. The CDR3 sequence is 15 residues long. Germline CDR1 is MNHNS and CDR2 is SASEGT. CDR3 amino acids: CASSPDRDSYNEQFF. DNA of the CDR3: TGTGCCAGCAGTCCTGACAGGGACTCCTACAATGAGCAGTTCTTC.

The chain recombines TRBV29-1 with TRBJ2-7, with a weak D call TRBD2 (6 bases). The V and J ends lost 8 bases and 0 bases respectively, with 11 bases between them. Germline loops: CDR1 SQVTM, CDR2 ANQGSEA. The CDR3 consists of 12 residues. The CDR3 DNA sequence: TGCAGCCTCGGGGGAAGCTCCTACGAGCAGTACTTC. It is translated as CSLGGSSYEQYF.

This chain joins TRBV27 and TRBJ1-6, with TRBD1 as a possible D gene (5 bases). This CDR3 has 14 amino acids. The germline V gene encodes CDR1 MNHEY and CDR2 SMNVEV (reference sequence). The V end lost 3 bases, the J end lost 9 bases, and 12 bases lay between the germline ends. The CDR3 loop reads CASSLRQRLSPLHF. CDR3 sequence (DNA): TGTGCCAGCAGTTTGAGACAGCGCCTTTCACCCCTCCACTTT.

The DNA for the CDR3 is TGTGCCAGCAGCTTATTAGTGTTGATCTATGGCTACACCTTC. It encodes CASSLLVLIYGYTF. The V gene is TRBV7-2, the J gene TRBJ1-2; D is uncertain. Trimming removed 2 bases from V and 4 bases from J, with 11 bases in between. The CDR3 is made up of 14 amino acids. Germline lookup yields CDR1 SGHTA and CDR2 FQGNSA.

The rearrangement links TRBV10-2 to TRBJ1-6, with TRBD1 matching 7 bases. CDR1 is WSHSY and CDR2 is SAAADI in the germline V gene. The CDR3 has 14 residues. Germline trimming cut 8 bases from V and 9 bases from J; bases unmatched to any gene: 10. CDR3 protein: CASRTGVSSSPLHF. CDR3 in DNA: TGCGCCAGCCGTACAGGGGTTAGTAGTTCACCCCTCCACTTT.

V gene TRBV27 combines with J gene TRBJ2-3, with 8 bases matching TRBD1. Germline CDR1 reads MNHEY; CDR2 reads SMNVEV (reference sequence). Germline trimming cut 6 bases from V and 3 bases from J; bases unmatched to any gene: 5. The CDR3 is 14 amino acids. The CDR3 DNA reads TGTGCCAGCAGCCCGGACAGGGTAACAGATACGCAGTATTTT. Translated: CASSPDRVTDTQYF.

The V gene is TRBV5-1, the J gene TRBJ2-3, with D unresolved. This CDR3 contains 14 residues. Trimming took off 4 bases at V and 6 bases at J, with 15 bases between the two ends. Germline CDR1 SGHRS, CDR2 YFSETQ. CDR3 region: CASSPLVSTDTQYF. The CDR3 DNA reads TGCGCCAGCAGCCCCCTAGTTTCGACGGATACGCAGTATTTT. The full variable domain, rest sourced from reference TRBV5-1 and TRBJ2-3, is KAGVTQTPRYLIKTRGQQVTLSCSPISGHRSVSWYQQTPGQGLQFLFEYFSETQRNKGNFPGRFSGRQFSNSRSEMNVSTLELGDSALYLCASSPLVSTDTQYFGPGTRLTVL.